This T cell receptor (beta chain) was identified in a study of blood T cell repertoires in COVID-19. Study-level information: Italy, Spain and the United States were the sources of the convalescent and acute COVID-19 samples. The analysed material was cDNA or gDNA that came from T cells, B-cell-depleted T cells, or PBMCs.

This clone was seen only once. Germline V CDR1 and CDR2: MNHEY, SMNVEV (reference sequence). Trimming shortened V by 2 bases and J by 0 bases, and 10 bases separated the two germline ends. This CDR3 contains 15 residues. Libraries were prepared by immunoSEQ multiplex PCR; TCRdb keeps only in-frame clonotypes and omits some of them. The sample yields approximately 100,000 clones, around 85% seen once. The sequence was collected from a man older than 75 with acute or convalescent COVID-19. Sequencing was performed on peripheral blood. The J gene is TRBJ1-1, the V gene TRBV27; D is undetermined. The CDR3 nucleotides are TGTGCCAGCAGTTTAGTTCCGTATGTGAACACTGAAGCTTTCTTT. Encoded protein: CASSLVPYVNTEAFF.